The 15 T cell receptor beta chains below all came from one sample that was sequenced in a study of control samples from healthy donors and cancer patients. This table comes from immunoSEQ multiplex PCR, and its TCRdb copy is limited to in-frame clones, with some not included. The sample contains 55,000 to 70,000 clones, approximately 90% of which appear only once. The sample was PBMCs. These receptors were obtained from a man younger than 40 with colorectal cancer.

The chain carries TRBV4-1 and TRBJ2-2; perhaps TRBD2 as D (6 bases). The CDR3 is 13 residues long. Trimming pared 4 bases from V and 5 bases from J, leaving 8 bases between. Germline values: CDR1 MGHRA, CDR2 YSYEKL. DNA of the CDR3: TGCGCCAGCAGCCGGGGGAGGACCGGGGAGCTGTTTTTT. It codes for CASSRGRTGELFF.

The chain is built from TRBV5-1 and TRBJ2-5, with 10 positions matching TRBD1. This CDR3 has 15 residues. Germline V gene data show CDR1 as SGHRS and CDR2 as YFSETQ. V trimming: 6 bases; J trimming: 1 base; junction bases outside the gene matches: 6. The CDR3 loop is CASTGQGGSQETQYF. DNA of the CDR3: TGCGCCAGCACCGGACAGGGGGGTTCCCAAGAGACCCAGTACTTC. The whole variable domain, filled in from reference TRBV5-1 and TRBJ2-5, reads KAGVTQTPRYLIKTRGQQVTLSCSPISGHRSVSWYQQTPGQGLQFLFEYFSETQRNKGNFPGRFSGRQFSNSRSEMNVSTLELGDSALYLCASTGQGGSQETQYFGPGTRLLVL.

The chain couples TRBV10-3 to TRBJ2-1; D remains ambiguous. The V end was cut by 4 bases, the J end by 2 bases, with 15 bases between. This CDR3 is built from 16 residues. Germline V gene lookup returns CDR1 ENHRY and CDR2 SYGVKD. The DNA of the CDR3 is TGTGCCATCAGTGGTTCGGCAGTGCCCCCCTACAATGAGCAGTTCTTC. Translating it yields CAISGSAVPPYNEQFF.

V and J are TRBV19 and TRBJ2-1; D is uncertain. Trimming stripped 3 bases from V and 4 bases from J, with 13 bases between. The CDR3 sequence is 15 residues long. Germline values: CDR1 LNHDA, CDR2 SQIVND (reference sequence). The CDR3 loop reads CASSMASVPYNEQFF. The CDR3 DNA reads as TGTGCCAGTAGTATGGCATCGGTTCCTTACAATGAGCAGTTCTTC.

The chain joins TRBV7-2 to TRBJ2-5, with 9 bases identical to TRBD2. V shed 0 bases and J 1 base; nucleotides not matched to a gene: 9. Looked up from germline, CDR1 is SGHTA and CDR2 is FQGNSA. The CDR3 sequence is 18 residues long. CDR3 nucleotide sequence: TGTGCCAGCAGCTTAGCAATAGGTAGCGGGGGCCCCCAAGAGACCCAGTACTTC. Protein product: CASSLAIGSGGPQETQYF.

The V gene is TRBV9, the J gene TRBJ2-3; D unclear. CDR1 SGDLS and CDR2 YYNGEE come from the germline V gene. This CDR3 region has 14 residues. V shed 0 bases and J shed 2 bases, with 7 bases lying between them. The CDR3 DNA sequence: TGTGCCAGCAGCGTAGGGAGCTTCACAGATACGCAGTATTTT. Protein: CASSVGSFTDTQYF.

This clone was found once. The rearrangement links TRBV19 to TRBJ1-2; no clear D. Germline CDR1 LNHDA, CDR2 SQIVND (reference sequence). The V end lost 5 bases, the J end lost 0 bases, and 10 bases lay between the germline ends. The CDR3 totals 14 residues. The chain's CDR3 is CASSPASTNYGYTF. For the CDR3, the DNA is TGTGCCAGTAGTCCGGCTTCGACTAACTATGGCTACACCTTC.

The chain employs TRBV5-1 and TRBJ2-7; TRBD1 is a possible D gene (5 bases). Trimming stripped 5 bases from V and 1 base from J, with 13 bases between. Germline V CDR1 and CDR2: SGHRS, YFSETQ. The CDR3 totals 14 residues. The CDR3 nucleotides are TGCGCCAGCAGACCGACAGTTGGATCCTACGAGCAGTACTTC. Its protein product is CASRPTVGSYEQYF.

The chain combines TRBV10-3 with TRBJ1-2, with D unresolved. V was shortened by 0 bases and J by 5 bases, with 13 bases between the two germline ends. Germline CDR1 ENHRY, CDR2 SYGVKD. The CDR3 is 15 amino acids. CDR3 DNA: TGTGCCATCAGTGAGTCGGACCAATTCGGGTATGGCTACACCTTC. This translates into CAISESDQFGYGYTF.

CDR3 region: CASSPQSGTGTYEQYF. The DNA of the CDR3 is TGTGCCAGTAGTCCCCAGTCCGGGACAGGGACCTACGAGCAGTACTTC. The chain has TRBV19 and TRBJ2-7; 9 bases fit TRBD1. The length of the CDR3 is 16 residues. Germline CDR1 is LNHDA and CDR2 is SQIVND (reference sequence). V dropped 5 bases and J dropped 2; count of bases not matched to a gene: 10.

The table lists this clone with a count of one. The chain has TRBV20-1 and TRBJ2-4; 7 positions match TRBD2. The CDR3 is 15 amino acids. V was pared by 3 bases and J by 0 bases, with 5 bases of the junction left unmatched. Germline-derived CDR1 and CDR2 are DFQATT and SNEGSKA (reference sequence). The CDR3 protein is CSASSGQEAKNIQYF. The CDR3 DNA reads TGCAGTGCTAGTAGCGGGCAGGAAGCCAAAAACATTCAGTACTTC.

This chain connects TRBV5-8 to TRBJ2-7; a possible D gene is TRBD1 (6 bases). This CDR3 comprises 16 residues. Germline CDR1 reads SGHTS; CDR2 reads YDEGEE. Trimming shortened V by 5 bases and J by 4 bases, and 22 bases separated the two germline ends. The CDR3: CASRPTGLGAGYEQYF. In DNA form, the CDR3 reads TGTGCCAGCAGGCCAACAGGGCTCGGAGCTGGATACGAGCAGTACTTC.

The chain links TRBV5-4 to TRBJ2-3; possibly TRBD1 for D (6 bases). CDR1 and CDR2 (germline): SGHNT, YYREEE (reference sequence). Trimming left V 0 bases short and J 1 base short, with 12 bases between. CDR3 length: 16 residues. CDR3 DNA: TGTGCCAGCAGCTTGGACGGTCCAGGGGGCACAGATACGCAGTATTTT. Amino acids: CASSLDGPGGTDTQYF.

The chain employs TRBV18 and TRBJ2-3; 8 bases match TRBD1. The germline V gene encodes CDR1 KGHSH and CDR2 LQKENI. Trimming cost V 6 bases and J 5 bases; bases outside gene matches: 13. There are 16 residues in the CDR3. CDR3 nucleotide sequence: TGTGCCAGCTCCCCAGGGGCCAGGGGGCGTGGAGATACGCAGTATTTT. This codes for CASSPGARGRGDTQYF.

J is TRBJ2-3 and V is TRBV3-1 (or the pseudogene TRBV3-2), with a tentative D call TRBD2 (5 bases). CDR1 and CDR2 (germline): LGHDT, YNNKEL (reference sequence). CDR3 length: 15 residues. The V end lost 2 bases, the J end lost 3 bases, and 12 bases lay between the germline ends. CDR3 coding DNA: TGTGCCAGCAGCCAACTGGGAGCTTTAACAGATACGCAGTATTTT. Residues: CASSQLGALTDTQYF.